This is a list of T cell receptor beta chains from one sample in a study of T cell responses to AZD1222 COVID-19 vaccine. This table comes from immunoSEQ multiplex PCR, and its TCRdb copy is limited to in-frame clones, with some not included. There are fewer than 110,000 clones in the sample; around 87% occur only once, and roughly 10% lies in the top ten. Here the sequenced sample was peripheral blood, taken 28 days after the second AZD1222 dose. These TCRs come from an adult who received the AZD1222 COVID-19 vaccine. The CDR3 runs from the conserved cysteine through the conserved F or W. Fields, in order: clone size, J gene, V gene, D gene, CDR3 DNA, CDR3 protein. D genes are given only for firm matches. Where a row states a size, it is once, few, many or the class of an expanded clone; other rows omit it.

>-|TRBJ1-1|TRBV6-1|TRBD1
TGTGCCAGCAGTGAAGTACAGGGGGAAGCTTTCTTT
CASSEVQGEAFF
>-|TRBJ1-5|TRBV7-9|-
TGTGCCAGCAGCTTAGCTGGGGGAGGTCAGCCCCAGCATTTT
CASSLAGGGQPQHF
>-|TRBJ2-1|TRBV12-5|TRBD2
TGTGCTAGTGGTTTCGAACTAGCGGGGGCGAGCTCCTACAATGAGCAGTTCTTC
CASGFELAGASSYNEQFF
>-|TRBJ2-3|TRBV7-9|-
TGTGCCAGCAGCCCGCCAGGTGGGGGGAAAGGAACAGATACGCAGTATTTT
CASSPPGGGKGTDTQYF
>-|TRBJ1-2|TRBV2|TRBD1
TGTGCCAGCAGTGAAAACGCAGGGGGCGCGGTTGGCTACACCTTC
CASSENAGGAVGYTF
>-|TRBJ1-1|TRBV27|-
TGTGCCAGCAGTTTATTGGGTGAGGGAGGGACTGAAGCTTTCTTT
CASSLLGEGGTEAFF
>-|TRBJ2-7|TRBV27|-
TGTGCCAGCAGTAGGGGGAGGTTCTACGAGCAGTACTTC
CASSRGRFYEQYF
>-|TRBJ2-2|TRBV5-6|-
TGTGCCAGCAGCCAGGCTGGGGGTCGCACCGGGGAGCTGTTTTTT
CASSQAGGRTGELFF
>-|TRBJ2-3|TRBV19|TRBD2
TGTGCCAGTAGTAAGGATAGCGGGGGCACAGATACGCAGTATTTT
CASSKDSGGTDTQYF
>-|TRBJ1-2|TRBV5-1|-
TGCGCCAGCAGGCAGGACGGAGGTAACTATGGCTACACCTTC
CASRQDGGNYGYTF
>-|TRBJ2-6|TRBV4-3|-
TGCGCCAGCAGCCTCAGCCCCTCTGGGGCCAACGTCCTGACTTTC
CASSLSPSGANVLTF
>few|TRBJ2-3|TRBV5-1|TRBD2
TGCGCCAGCAGCCCCCGGACTAGCGGAGGGGATACGCAGTATTTT
CASSPRTSGGDTQYF
>few|TRBJ1-2|TRBV30|TRBD1
TGTGCCTGGAGGCACTTTATGCCTTCGACAGGGTTCTATGGCTACACCTTC
CAWRHFMPSTGFYGYTF
>-|TRBJ2-1|TRBV5-1|-
TGCGCCAGCAGTATCCCCGGCGTGGATGAGCAGTTCTTC
CASSIPGVDEQFF